Listed below are T cell receptor beta chains from one sample, sequenced in a study of cytomegalovirus exposure and HLA in healthy donors. Clones were read by immunoSEQ multiplex PCR, and TCRdb kept only the in-frame ones, dropping some. In the table there are about 120,000 clones, over 75% of which are singletons. The sequenced sample consisted of PBMCs. Receptors originate from a man aged 18-30 years in good health and CMV-seropositive. The CDR3 runs from the conserved cysteine through the conserved F or W.

>15|TRBV5-4|TRBJ2-2
CASSARQGVAGELFF
>16|TRBV27|TRBJ1-5
CASSPTGSWSNQSQHF
>16|TRBV19|TRBJ1-1
CASSIEGTGWTTEAFF
>15|TRBV7-8|TRBJ2-7
CASSHKGTGIFEQYF
>15|TRBV30|TRBJ1-4
CAWSEHLTGGEKLFF
>13|TRBV6-5|TRBJ2-3
CASRGQPTDTQYF
>14|TRBV6-6|TRBJ1-2
CASRAGQANYGYTF
>13|TRBV29-1|TRBJ1-1
CSVRTVGNTEAFF
>18|TRBV19|TRBJ2-1
CASSIVSPWTPSYNEQFF
>13|TRBV6-6|TRBJ1-1
CASTKDRGHEAFF
>18|TRBV29-1|TRBJ2-3
CSASNIFSGGAPTDTQYF
>15|TRBV9|TRBJ2-1
CASSVGISGRTEQFF
>15|TRBV7-2|TRBJ2-5
CASSLVGGGQETQYF
>14|TRBV5-4|TRBJ2-3
CASTPDPGTDTQYF
>12|TRBV6-5|TRBJ2-5
CASKSWGGTQYF
>15|TRBV12-1|TRBJ2-7
CASSFQPASEYEQYF
>14|TRBV4-3|TRBJ2-3
CASSQGLATDTQYF
>15|TRBV11-2|TRBJ1-2
CASSSRQGISYGYTF
>16|TRBV5-6|TRBJ2-7
CASSSLVNRLSSEQYF
>14|TRBV6-5|TRBJ1-1
CASSGQWVGTEAFF
>14|TRBV10-1|TRBJ2-2
CASSGQVDTGELFF
>16|TRBV4-3|TRBJ2-1
CASSQGSGSSYNEQFF
>16|TRBV11-2|TRBJ2-1
CASSLSAGASLNEQFF
>15|TRBV5-6|TRBJ2-3
CASSFAAGGRDTQYF
>13|TRBV27|TRBJ1-2
CASSVEQGLGYTF
>12|TRBV7-2|TRBJ2-7
CASSSTGGEQHF
>16|TRBV11-2|TRBJ2-7
CASSLEASGFSYEQYF
>17|TRBV5-8|TRBJ1-1
CASSRNFGTGYNTEAFF
>16|TRBV5-1|TRBJ1-2
CASSLDSTWGQGGYTF
>12|TRBV6-6|TRBJ1-1
CASGQPNTEAFF
>13|TRBV7-8|TRBJ1-1
CASSLSQDTEAFF
>12|TRBV6-4|TRBJ2-1
CASSDQGGEQFF
>16|TRBV9|TRBJ2-1
CASSEGLAGTYNEQFF
>14|TRBV6-6|TRBJ1-1
CASSYSAGLTEAFF
>13|TRBV19|TRBJ1-5
CASSISGNQPQHF
>12|TRBV18|TRBJ2-7
CASSPKGDEQYF
>12|TRBV7-8|TRBJ2-3
CASSPMSDTQYF
>14|TRBV7-8|TRBJ2-3
CASSLRSSTDTQYF
>14|TRBV27|TRBJ2-7
CASGATGAPYEQYF
>15|TRBV30|TRBJ2-7
CAWSAGTGYSYEQYF
>14|TRBV2|TRBJ1-5
CASRHRGGNQPQHF
>16|TRBV19|TRBJ2-3
CASSTTSGTSTDTQYF
>13|TRBV5-1|TRBJ2-5
CASSPGTEETQYF